The sequence of this TCR beta chain was determined in a study of T cell responses to AZD1222 COVID-19 vaccine. The CDR3 extends over 14 amino acids. Germline CDR1 and CDR2: SNHLY and FYNNEI. V dropped 6 bases and J dropped 6; count of bases not matched to a gene: 4. Using immunoSEQ multiplex PCR, the repertoire was profiled, and TCRdb retains in-frame clones only, with some absent. The sample has about 130,000 clones, about 90% seen once. Analyses pooled second doses at about 4 or about 12 weeks. The chain has TRBV2 and TRBJ2-7, with TRBD2 identical over 14 bases. The TCR originated in an adult who received the AZD1222 COVID-19 vaccine. The sample in question was peripheral blood, obtained 28 days after the second AZD1222 dose. In DNA, the CDR3 is TGTGCCAGCAGGGGACTAGCGGGAGACGCCGAGCAGTACTTC. Translated: CASRGLAGDAEQYF.